Presented here are 28 T cell receptor beta chains from one specimen sequenced in a study of cytomegalovirus exposure and HLA in healthy donors. 13 Jbeta primers and 60 Vbeta primers were used for the PCR. Here immunoSEQ multiplex PCR was the method, and the copy in TCRdb shows in-frame clones only, minus some. The sample contains about 200,000 clones, 70% to 80% of which appear only once. The source material was PBMCs. The receptors originated from a man aged 30-40 years in good health and CMV-seronegative.

The chain is built from TRBV6-1 and TRBJ2-7; 8 bases fit TRBD1. Germline V lookup: CDR1 MNHNS, CDR2 SASEGT. Germline trimming cut 6 bases from V and 6 bases from J; bases unmatched to any gene: 10. The CDR3 sequence is 14 residues long. The CDR3: CASRPTGGYFEQYF. The CDR3 DNA is TGTGCCAGCAGACCCACAGGGGGGTACTTCGAGCAGTACTTC.

This chain connects TRBV21-1 to TRBJ1-4; TRBD1, the table's D call, lacks a check against the DNA. TRBV21-1 is assigned pseudogene status. There are 14 residues in the CDR3. The CDR3 sequence is CASSKEPGCEKLFF. Here the CDR3 DNA reads TGTGCCAGCAGCAAAGAGCCAGGCTGTGAAAAACTGTTTTTT.

CDR3 amino acids: CASRLGSVYGYTF. In DNA, the CDR3 is TGTGCCAGCAGACTAGGGTCAGTTTATGGCTACACCTTC. The chain employs TRBV28 and TRBJ1-2; D unresolved. The V gene's germline CDR1 is MDHEN and CDR2 SYDVKM. The V gene lost 6 bases and the J gene lost 5 bases, with 13 bases spanning the gap. CDR3 size: 13 residues.

This chain joins TRBV4-2 and TRBJ2-2; 7 bases map to TRBD2. The CDR3 runs 15 residues. Germline CDR1 and CDR2: LGHNA and YNFKEQ. Trimming removed 0 bases from V and 6 bases from J; junction bases left unmatched: 4. CDR3 residues: CASSQEAGVAGELFF. The CDR3 region has the DNA TGTGCCAGCAGCCAAGAGGCGGGAGTGGCCGGGGAGCTGTTTTTT.

The V gene is TRBV6-1, the J gene TRBJ2-7; TRBD1 matches at 7 bases. CDR3 length: 14 amino acids. The germline gives CDR1 MNHNS, CDR2 SASEGT. With V trimmed by 6 bases and J by 0 bases, 5 bases remained unmatched. The CDR3 protein is CASRDRSRSYEQYF. The CDR3 bases are TGTGCCAGCAGGGACAGGTCCCGCTCCTACGAGCAGTACTTC.

V gene TRBV28 combines with J gene TRBJ2-5; 12 nucleotides match TRBD2. CDR1 is MDHEN, CDR2 SYDVKM, per germline. V trimming: 5 bases; J trimming: 2 bases; junction bases outside the gene matches: 9. This CDR3 region has 17 residues. The CDR3 DNA sequence: TGTGCCAGCAGTCCTTACCTGACTAGCGGGGGACAAGAGACCCAGTACTTC. Encoded protein: CASSPYLTSGGQETQYF.

The chain combines TRBV28 with TRBJ2-1; TRBD2 agrees at 8 bases. There are 17 residues in the CDR3. The V and J ends lost 4 bases and 0 bases, in that order; junction bases with no gene match: 8. Germline values: CDR1 MDHEN, CDR2 SYDVKM. This chain's CDR3 is CASSSRLASSSYNEQFF. The CDR3 DNA is TGTGCCAGCAGTTCCCGACTAGCGTCGAGCTCCTACAATGAGCAGTTCTTC.

This clone has more than one count but fewer than ten. V gene TRBV13 combines with J gene TRBJ2-7, with 7 bases matching TRBD2. V lost 0 bases and J lost 4; bases outside the gene matches: 6. Germline V gene data show CDR1 as PRHDT and CDR2 as FYEKMQ (reference sequence). The CDR3 contains 15 residues. CDR3 residues: CASSLGLAVAYEQYF. In DNA, the CDR3 is TGTGCCAGCAGCTTAGGGCTAGCGGTCGCGTACGAGCAGTACTTC.

DNA of the CDR3: TGTGCCAGCAGCACAGGGGTCGAGACCCAGTACTTC. The encoded protein is CASSTGVETQYF. The genes are TRBV5-5 and TRBJ2-5; 7 bases agree with TRBD1. This CDR3 comprises 12 residues. The ends lost 4 bases at V and 5 bases at J; junction bases unmatched: 2. The germline V gene encodes CDR1 SGHKS and CDR2 YYEKEE (reference sequence).

This sequence joins TRBV19 and TRBJ2-7; D ambiguous. Germline lookup yields CDR1 LNHDA and CDR2 SQIVND (reference sequence). This CDR3 has 14 amino acids. Trimming took 6 bases from V and 1 from J, leaving 13 bases between them. The CDR3 region has the DNA TGTGCCAGTAGACCTCTATTGTCGTCCTACGAGCAGTACTTC. Translated, it gives CASRPLLSSYEQYF. Complete variable domain (other parts from reference TRBV19 and TRBJ2-7): DGGITQSPKYLFRKEGQNVTLSCEQNLNHDAMYWYRQDPGQGLRLIYYSQIVNDFQKGDIAEGYSVSREKKESFPLTVTSAQKNPTAFYLCASRPLLSSYEQYFGPGTRLTVT.

This rearrangement joins TRBV4-2 to TRBJ2-1, with 10 positions matching TRBD2. CDR1 is LGHNA, CDR2 YNFKEQ, per germline. V shed 5 bases, J shed 7 bases, and the junction held 11 bases outside the gene matches. The CDR3 is 16 residues long. The CDR3 region has the DNA TGTGCCAGCAGCAGCCCTCTAGCGGGAGAGGGAAATGAGCAGTTCTTC. Its translation is CASSSPLAGEGNEQFF.

V is TRBV28 and J is TRBJ2-7; perhaps TRBD2 as D (6 bases). Germline lookup yields CDR1 MDHEN and CDR2 SYDVKM. V dropped 8 bases and J dropped 3 bases, with 17 bases sitting between them. The CDR3 runs 14 residues. CDR3 residues: CASSWGGPIYEQYF. The CDR3 DNA reads TGTGCCAGCTCATGGGGAGGTCCCATCTACGAGCAGTACTTC.

This clone was detected only a few times. The CDR3 coding sequence is TGTGCCAGCAGGCGGGACCCCAGGGGCAATCAGCCCCAGCATTTT. It yields the protein CASRRDPRGNQPQHF. The chain carries TRBV7-9 and TRBJ1-5; perhaps TRBD1 as D (5 bases). CDR1 SEHNR and CDR2 FQNEAQ come from the germline V gene (reference sequence). This CDR3 has 15 residues. The ends were cut back, 6 bases at V and 2 bases at J, with 14 bases in the middle.

This chain links TRBV5-1 with TRBJ2-1, with TRBD2 identical over 16 bases. Germline CDR1 reads SGHRS; CDR2 reads YFSETQ. The junction had 5 bases not matched to a gene; V was cut back by 4 bases and J by 4 bases. The length of the CDR3 is 17 residues. The CDR3 sequence is CASSGPGLAGGYNEQFF. For the CDR3, the DNA is TGCGCCAGCAGCGGTCCGGGACTAGCGGGAGGGTACAATGAGCAGTTCTTC.

This clone was detected a few times. This chain joins TRBV7-9 and TRBJ2-7; 8 nucleotides match TRBD1. V gave up 5 bases and J gave up 7 bases; unmatched junction bases: 10. CDR1 is SEHNR, CDR2 FQNEAQ, per germline (reference sequence). CDR3 length: 14 amino acids. The CDR3 loop reads CASSDSTGAGEQYF. CDR3 nucleotide sequence: TGTGCCAGCAGCGACTCGACAGGGGCAGGGGAGCAGTACTTC.

The V and J genes are TRBV5-4 and TRBJ1-4; 10 nucleotides line up with TRBD1. The CDR3 runs to 14 residues. After removal of 4 bases from V and 5 bases from J, the junction contained 2 bases not matched to a gene. Germline assignment: CDR1 SGHNT and CDR2 YYREEE (reference sequence). DNA of the CDR3: TGTGCCAGCAGCAGGACAGGGGGAAATGAAAAACTGTTTTTT. It codes for CASSRTGGNEKLFF.

The J gene is TRBJ2-1, the V gene TRBV5-1, with TRBD1 identical over 8 bases. The V segment lost 0 bases and the J segment 6 bases; nucleotides outside the gene matches: 5. The CDR3 sequence is 15 residues long. CDR1 SGHRS and CDR2 YFSETQ come from the germline V gene. The CDR3 region has the DNA TGCGCCAGCAGCTTGGTGGGACAGGCATTCAATGAGCAGTTCTTC. Its protein product is CASSLVGQAFNEQFF. The full variable domain, in which reference TRBV5-1 and TRBJ2-1 provide the parts outside the CDR3, is KAGVTQTPRYLIKTRGQQVTLSCSPISGHRSVSWYQQTPGQGLQFLFEYFSETQRNKGNFPGRFSGRQFSNSRSEMNVSTLELGDSALYLCASSLVGQAFNEQFFGPGTRLTVL.

This clone was seen only once. CDR3 in DNA: TGCGCCAGCAGCCGGAGCCAGTCCTACAATGAGCAGTTCTTC. Its translation: CASSRSQSYNEQFF. V is TRBV5-1 and J is TRBJ2-1; D remains ambiguous. Germline CDR1 and CDR2: SGHRS and YFSETQ. CDR3 size: 14 residues. Trimming cost V 4 bases and J 1 base, with 9 bases left between them.

This sequence joins TRBV11-3 and TRBJ2-1; no clear D. CDR1 and CDR2 from the germline V gene are SGHNT and YENEEA. The V and J ends lost 3 bases and 9 bases respectively, with 12 bases between them. The CDR3 runs to 13 residues. The CDR3 nucleotides are TGTGCCAGCAGCTTCAACCTTTATAGTGAGCAGTTCTTC. Translated: CASSFNLYSEQFF. The variable domain in full, completed from reference TRBV11-3 and TRBJ2-1, reads EAGVVQSPRYKIIEKKQPVAFWCNPISGHNTLYWYLQNLGQGPELLIRYENEEAVDDSQLPKDRFSAERLKGVDSTLKIQPAELGDSAVYLCASSFNLYSEQFFGPGTRLTVL.

The chain joins TRBV13 to TRBJ2-1, with TRBD2 matching over 13 bases. The CDR3 spans 16 residues. J was trimmed by 8 bases and V by 4 bases; bases with no gene match: 8. Germline CDR1 is PRHDT and CDR2 is FYEKMQ (reference sequence). The CDR3 is CASSSGLAGVMYEQFF. The CDR3 bases are TGTGCCAGCAGCTCAGGACTAGCGGGAGTCATGTATGAGCAGTTCTTC.

The chain joins TRBV7-6 to TRBJ2-7; D might be TRBD1 (6 bases). V lost 5 bases, J lost 6 bases, and 17 bases lay in between. Per germline, CDR1 SGHVS and CDR2 FNYEAQ. This CDR3 has 14 amino acids. The DNA for the CDR3 is TGTGCCAGCAGCCCAGACGCAGGGGAAGGCGAGCAGTACTTC. As protein: CASSPDAGEGEQYF.

In this sample, this clone turned up once. This chain links TRBV29-1 with TRBJ2-5, with D possibly TRBD1 on 7 matching bases. Germline V gives CDR1 SQVTM, CDR2 ANQGSEA. Trimming left V 7 bases short and J 0 bases short, with 12 bases between. The CDR3 extends over 13 amino acids. CDR3 DNA: TGCAGCGCGGAGGGACAGAACCAAGAGACCCAGTACTTC. As protein: CSAEGQNQETQYF.

V usage is TRBV18 and J usage is TRBJ1-2, with D maybe TRBD1 (6 bases). The CDR3 consists of 15 residues. Germline V gene lookup returns CDR1 KGHSH and CDR2 LQKENI. V lost 3 bases and J lost 2, with 13 bases in between. The CDR3 reads CASSPEGQGNYGYTF. CDR3 nucleotides: TGTGCCAGCTCACCCGAGGGGCAGGGGAACTATGGCTACACCTTC.

This chain uses TRBV19 with TRBJ1-1; a weak D match, TRBD1 (6 bases). Trimming took off 6 bases at V and 5 bases at J, with 19 bases between the two ends. The CDR3 spans 15 residues. The V gene's germline CDR1 is LNHDA and CDR2 SQIVND (reference sequence). CDR3 protein: CASRPILGGATEAFF. CDR3 DNA: TGTGCCAGTAGACCAATCCTGGGGGGGGCTACTGAAGCTTTCTTT.

The chain recombines TRBV5-6 with TRBJ2-5, with 9 bases lining up with TRBD2. The CDR3 is made up of 16 amino acids. The ends lost 1 base at V and 5 bases at J; junction bases unmatched: 9. Germline V lookup: CDR1 SGHDT, CDR2 YYEEEE. This chain's CDR3 is CASSLWGGRAWETQYF. CDR3 nucleotide sequence: TGTGCCAGCAGCTTGTGGGGCGGGAGGGCCTGGGAGACCCAGTACTTC.

This clone was observed a handful of times. V gene TRBV27 combines with J gene TRBJ2-7; 8 bases are shared with TRBD1. The ends lost 3 bases at V and 2 bases at J; junction bases unmatched: 6. The CDR3 has 15 residues. The germline CDR1 and CDR2 sequences are MNHEY and SMNVEV (reference sequence). For the CDR3, the DNA is TGTGCCAGCAGTTTGCTTCGGACAGGGACCTACGAGCAGTACTTC. Translating it yields CASSLLRTGTYEQYF.

The genes are TRBV19 and TRBJ1-6; unclear D gene. The CDR3 covers 15 residues. V was cut by 6 bases and J by 0 bases, with 9 bases left in between. Germline CDR1 is LNHDA and CDR2 is SQIVND (reference sequence). The CDR3 is CASSLQSSYNSPLHF. CDR3 nucleotides: TGTGCCAGTAGCCTACAGAGCTCCTATAATTCACCCCTCCACTTT.

The chain employs TRBV19 and TRBJ1-3; 7 bases match TRBD1. The CDR3 loop spans 16 amino acids. Germline V lookup: CDR1 LNHDA, CDR2 SQIVND (reference sequence). With 2 bases clipped from V and 0 bases from J, the junction kept 4 bases outside the gene matches. The DNA of the CDR3 is TGTGCCAGTAGTATACCCGGGACAGCCTCTGGAAACACCATATATTTT. Residues: CASSIPGTASGNTIYF.